This entry features one T cell receptor (beta chain) sequence. Its antigen remains unidentified. The record has no base qualities; no much larger clone is one base away. This entry belongs to a study of T cell responses to AZD1222 COVID-19 vaccine (dated by TCRdb to the early 2020s). With regard to the full study: TCR sequencing was performed for roughly 240 trial participants, of whom 200 to 210 were given two doses of AZD1222 and approximately 25 were given two doses of MenACWY control vaccine. Trial participants were enrolled by age into 18-55, 56-69 and 70-plus year subgroups, with about 150, 28 and 57 TCR-sequenced participants respectively.

Sample time point, as interpreted from the label and publication: about 28 days (+/-7) after the second vaccine dose. Because spike-specific TCR depth and breadth did not differ between the two schedules, AZD1222 recipients who got a second dose at roughly 4 weeks were pooled with those who got a second dose at roughly 12 weeks. Samples from vaccinated people were obtained from the UK trials COV001 and COV002, which included a single-blind randomized controlled phase 2/3 trial of AZD1222 (ChAdOx1 nCoV-19) in healthy adults. For TCRbeta chain sequencing, PBMC samples from trial participants were taken at day 0 and at day 28 after the second dose. Results the study describes overall, beyond this receptor: Because no samples from the day 14 peak response were available, repertoires could be characterized only after the peak T cell response. The vaccine-associated CD4 TCRs covered the entire spike protein, and the dominant responses fell in regions 160-218 and 743-854. The 56-69-year group was small, and its depth increase did not reach significance, likely because of low power. Only five or six AZD1222 recipients were SARS-CoV-2 seropositive at baseline, limiting conclusions about previously exposed vaccinees. Spike-specific TCR breadth and depth rose significantly after two AZD1222 doses compared with day 0 and with MenACWY recipients. Nearly half of unique spike-specific TCRs reportedly recognized epitopes outside regions mutated in the B.1.351 and B.1.1.7 variants. Most participants were white British and females outnumbered males, and the authors suggested that clonal diversity may have been underestimated.

The CDR3 regions of human TCRbeta chains were analyzed by immunosequencing. Turning to the authors' computational methods: TCRs in the repertoires were compared against a reference library of SARS-CoV-2-specific TCRs that had been generated with the MIRA antigen-specificity platform. Breadth meant the fraction of unique TCRs that were SARS-CoV-2-associated, whereas depth meant the fraction of total T cells that were SARS-CoV-2-associated. Using the MIRA data, each spike-specific TCR was mapped to the spike region that the TCR reacts to and placed in a CD4 or CD8 class. Log10-transformed breadth and depth values were compared by one-way ANOVA with Sidak's multiple comparisons tests. TCRdb re-hosts the immuneACCESS table, in-frame sequences only. Its copies lack some clones; in the studies checked, an unresolved V gene accounts for under half of them, and the cause for the rest is not known. V and J calls and clone size come straight from that table; D and trimming were deduced from the DNA. The sample has about 110,000 clones on record, about 95% of them singletons. Jointly, the top ten make up about 3.1% of the sample.

The germline V gene (reference sequence) supplies CDR1 LGHDT and CDR2 YNNKEL. The CDR3 holds 12 amino acids from the cysteine to the phenylalanine. Only the CDR3 DNA is retained, 36 bases long and in frame from the first base. Relative to germline, V is missing 6 bases and J is missing 10 bases, with 3 bases of the junction outside any gene match. The sequence derives from an adult who received the AZD1222 COVID-19 vaccine. Sequences were derived from peripheral blood, sampled 28 days after the second AZD1222 dose. Here the chain combines TRBV3-1 (or the pseudogene TRBV3-2) and TRBJ1-6; 7 nucleotides in the junction match TRBD1. This receptor has the CDR3 CASRTGDSPLHF. The nucleotide sequence is given as TGTGCCAGCAGAACAGGGGACTCACCCCTCCACTTT.